This TCR beta chain was sequenced for a study of regulatory T cells in long-lasting Graves disease. Looked up from germline, CDR1 is LGHNA and CDR2 is YNFKEQ. The CDR3 sequence is 14 residues long. V was shortened by 0 bases and J by 6 bases, with 11 bases between the two germline ends. Relying on iRepertoire HTBI primers and Arm-PCR of CDR3 regions, the team built TCR beta libraries. TCRdb re-derived calls from the multiplex PCR reads in MiXCR, one entry per CDR3 protein. The repertoire holds around 250,000 distinct CDR3 sequences, 18% seen once, with about 14% in the top ten. The sample holds a few counts of this clonotype. Regarding time point: newly diagnosed GD, antithyroid drugs for less than 3 months. From RNA extracted from PBMCs, the TCR library was made. American Thyroid Association guidelines defined how Graves' disease was diagnosed. The same data also contributed to another study, on T cells in Graves' hyperthyroidism and ophthalmopathy.

This rearrangement joins TRBV4-2 to TRBJ1-2; D uncertain. This sample comprised peripheral blood mononuclear cells (PBMCs), obtained at new diagnosis, from a patient treated with antithyroid drugs. This TCR was sampled from a woman aged 25 to 39 with Graves disease. The CDR3: CASSQDGIGNGYTF. In DNA form, the CDR3 reads TGTGCCAGCAGCCAAGATGGGATTGGGAATGGCTACACCTTC.